The 19 T cell receptor beta chains listed next were all sequenced from one sample in a study of blood T cell repertoires in COVID-19 (dated by TCRdb to the early 2020s). Preparation of the library involved the immunoSEQ multiplex PCR assay. TCRdb limited this immuneACCESS table to in-frame rearrangements with V and J called. A share of clones is missing; checked studies link under half to unresolved V genes, and the rest is unexplained. The sample has 150,000 to 200,000 clones on record, over 80% of them singletons. The ten largest account for nearly 5% of the sample. Input material: peripheral blood. These receptors originate from a man aged 25 to 45 with COVID-19, enrolled during active disease.

The chain combines TRBV30 with TRBJ2-5; 7 bases map to TRBD2. This CDR3 has 13 amino acids. V gave up 2 bases and J gave up 3 bases; unmatched junction bases: 3. CDR1 and CDR2 from the germline V gene are GTSNPN and SVGIG (reference sequence). The CDR3 region is CAWSSSGEETQYF. The CDR3 DNA follows: TGTGCCTGGAGTTCTAGCGGAGAAGAGACCCAGTACTTC.

The gene calls are TRBV9 and TRBJ2-1; TRBD2 is a possible D gene (5 bases). This CDR3 is 14 amino acids long. Looked up from germline, CDR1 is SGDLS and CDR2 is YYNGEE. The V end was cut by 0 bases, the J end by 5 bases, with 9 bases between. CDR3 nucleotides: TGTGCCAGCAGCGTAGGAGACTATAACAATGAGCAGTTCTTC. Translating gives CASSVGDYNNEQFF. Full variable domain (remainder filled in from reference TRBV9 and TRBJ2-1): DSGVTQTPKHLITATGQRVTLRCSPRSGDLSVYWYQQSLDQGLQFLIQYYNGEERAKGNILERFSAQQFPDLHSELNLSSLELGDSALYFCASSVGDYNNEQFFGPGTRLTVL.

The chain carries TRBV3-1 (or the pseudogene TRBV3-2) and TRBJ2-1, with D possibly TRBD2 on 6 matching bases. Trimming took off 0 bases at V and 12 bases at J, with 27 bases between the two ends. CDR1 and CDR2 (germline): LGHDT, YNNKEL (reference sequence). The CDR3 totals 18 residues. CDR3 loop: CASSQERTGVSGRDRQFF. The DNA for the CDR3 is TGTGCCAGCAGCCAAGAAAGGACGGGAGTGTCTGGGCGGGATCGGCAGTTCTTC.

The gene calls are TRBV3-1 (or the pseudogene TRBV3-2) and TRBJ1-1; D may be TRBD1 (6 bases). Germline CDR1 reads LGHDT; CDR2 reads YNNKEL (reference sequence). This CDR3 is built from 15 residues. V was shortened by 0 bases and J by 2 bases, with 10 bases between the two germline ends. The CDR3 sequence is CASSQEGARNTEAFF. The CDR3 bases are TGTGCCAGCAGCCAAGAGGGGGCGAGAAACACTGAAGCTTTCTTT.

The J gene is TRBJ2-1, the V gene TRBV27, with D perhaps matching TRBD1 (6 bases). This CDR3 comprises 16 residues. Trimming left V 6 bases short and J 7 bases short, with 22 bases between. Germline assignment: CDR1 MNHEY and CDR2 SMNVEV (reference sequence). The CDR3 region has the DNA TGTGCCAGCAGCATCGAGCCATCACTCAGGGGTAATGAGCAGTTCTTC. It is translated as CASSIEPSLRGNEQFF.

This clone appeared a single time. This chain connects TRBV7-9 to TRBJ2-7; D ambiguous. Per the germline V gene, CDR1 is SEHNR and CDR2 is FQNEAQ (reference sequence). This CDR3 has 15 amino acids. Trimming shortened V by 6 bases and J by 0 bases, and 15 bases separated the two germline ends. CDR3 sequence: CASSDNLYDSYEQYF. CDR3 nucleotides: TGTGCCAGCAGTGACAACTTATATGACTCCTACGAGCAGTACTTC.

CDR3 in amino acids: CASSLSVGQGDVAEAFF. For the CDR3, the DNA is TGTGCCAGCAGCTTAAGTGTAGGACAGGGGGATGTGGCTGAAGCTTTCTTT. J is TRBJ1-1 and V is TRBV7-2; 10 bases are a match to TRBD1. The CDR3 length is 17 residues. Germline V gene data show CDR1 as SGHTA and CDR2 as FQGNSA. The junction had 12 bases not matched to a gene; V was cut back by 2 bases and J by 6 bases.

This clone was recorded a few times. The rearrangement joins TRBV2 to TRBJ1-1; 8 nucleotides align to TRBD1. CDR1 is SNHLY, CDR2 FYNNEI, per germline. This CDR3 is 15 amino acids long. V lost 0 bases and J lost 5; bases outside the gene matches: 5. The CDR3 sequence: CASSEASTGVTEAFF. CDR3 DNA: TGTGCCAGCAGTGAAGCGTCGACAGGGGTGACTGAAGCTTTCTTT.

V is TRBV28 and J is TRBJ2-1; 13 nucleotides align to TRBD2. V dropped 5 bases and J dropped 7; count of bases not matched to a gene: 14. This CDR3 has 18 residues. Germline CDR1 and CDR2: MDHEN and SYDVKM. In DNA, the CDR3 is TGTGCCAGCAGTCCTAGGACTAGCGGGAGCTTGGTGGTAAATGAGCAGTTCTTC. The encoded protein is CASSPRTSGSLVVNEQFF.

The chain has TRBV7-2 and TRBJ1-1; 7 nucleotides agree with TRBD1. The CDR3 totals 15 residues. Germline V gene lookup returns CDR1 SGHTA and CDR2 FQGNSA. V dropped 5 bases and J dropped 1; count of bases not matched to a gene: 7. Here the CDR3 DNA reads TGTGCCAGCAGCCCCCGACAGGGATGGAACACTGAAGCTTTCTTT. It translates to CASSPRQGWNTEAFF.

In its sample, this clone was seen once. The chain links TRBV7-6 to TRBJ1-1; 9 bases are shared with TRBD1. CDR1 is SGHVS, CDR2 FNYEAQ, per germline. The CDR3 extends over 16 amino acids. V lost 1 base and J lost 4; bases outside the gene matches: 7. This CDR3 is CASSLVGTGQATEAFF. CDR3 nucleotides: TGTGCCAGCAGCTTAGTAGGGACAGGGCAGGCCACTGAAGCTTTCTTT.

This clone was detected once. This chain joins TRBV5-1 and TRBJ2-3; D perhaps matches TRBD2 (6 bases). The CDR3 length is 16 residues. V dropped 4 bases and J dropped 2 bases, with 17 bases sitting between them. The germline gives CDR1 SGHRS, CDR2 YFSETQ. The CDR3 here is CASSTYGGTTTDTQYF. DNA of the CDR3: TGCGCCAGCAGCACCTATGGCGGGACCACCACAGATACGCAGTATTTT.

The J gene is TRBJ2-1, the V gene TRBV9, with a tentative D call TRBD2 (5 bases). The ends were cut back, 4 bases at V and 4 bases at J, with 15 bases in the middle. The CDR3 length is 15 residues. Germline CDR1 is SGDLS and CDR2 is YYNGEE. This chain's CDR3 is CASSTYAGDYNEQFF. The CDR3, as DNA: TGTGCCAGCAGCACCTATGCGGGCGATTACAATGAGCAGTTCTTC.

CDR3 nucleotide sequence: TGTGCCACCTCAGGGGGACAGGGACATTTCGACGAGCAGTACTTC. Protein sequence: CATSGGQGHFDEQYF. The J gene is TRBJ2-7, the V gene TRBV28; the match to TRBD1 covers 9 bases. Germline V gene sequence: CDR1 MDHEN, CDR2 SYDVKM. Trimming removed 10 bases from V and 5 bases from J; junction bases left unmatched: 15. The CDR3 has 15 amino acids.

A single count supports this clone. V usage is TRBV5-1 and J usage is TRBJ2-1, with TRBD2 matching over 7 bases. CDR1 and CDR2 from the germline V gene are SGHRS and YFSETQ. With 0 bases clipped from V and 6 bases from J, the junction kept 6 bases outside the gene matches. The CDR3 extends over 15 amino acids. Here the CDR3 reads CASSLVGGGVNEQFF. DNA for the CDR3: TGCGCCAGCAGCTTGGTCGGGGGAGGGGTCAATGAGCAGTTCTTC.

V is TRBV14 and J is TRBJ2-1; no firm D call. V was clipped by 0 bases and J by 0 bases, with 12 bases between them. This CDR3 contains 17 residues. The germline CDR1 and CDR2 sequences are SGHDN and FVKESK. CDR3 nucleotide sequence: TGTGCCAGCAGCCAAGAACTCGGTCCGAGCTCCTACAATGAGCAGTTCTTC. Translation gives CASSQELGPSSYNEQFF.

The chain carries TRBV10-3 and TRBJ2-7, with D maybe TRBD2 (5 bases). CDR1 and CDR2 (germline): ENHRY, SYGVKD. This CDR3 contains 16 residues. V lost 3 bases and J lost 2, with 17 bases in between. CDR3 DNA sequence: TGTGCCATCAGTGATAGGGCCCGGACTCCCACCTACGAGCAGTACTTC. Amino acids: CAISDRARTPTYEQYF.

The chain couples TRBV4-1 to TRBJ2-1, with D tentatively TRBD1 (6 bases). The germline V gene encodes CDR1 MGHRA and CDR2 YSYEKL. The CDR3 contains 15 residues. The V end lost 1 base, the J end lost 0 bases, and 7 bases lay between the germline ends. The CDR3 sequence is CASSQGTDSYNEQFF. The CDR3 DNA follows: TGCGCCAGCAGCCAAGGGACAGACTCCTACAATGAGCAGTTCTTC.

The chain uses TRBV6-2 or TRBV6-3 and TRBJ2-7; 8 nucleotides match TRBD2. This CDR3 has 15 amino acids. J gave up 0 bases and V 0 bases, and 1 base lay outside the gene matches. Germline CDR1 is MNHEY and CDR2 is SVGEGT. The CDR3 protein is CASSYSTSASYEQYF. In nucleotides, the CDR3 is TGTGCCAGCAGTTACTCGACTAGCGCCTCCTACGAGCAGTACTTC.